This entry describes one T cell receptor (beta chain). Its antigen remains unidentified. Germline V gene sequence: CDR1 PRHDT, CDR2 FYEKMQ (reference sequence). This CDR3 is built from 14 residues. The J segment lost 2 bases and the V segment lost 6 bases, leaving 5 bases of the junction unmatched. Produced via immunoSEQ multiplex PCR; TCRdb's table is partial and in-frame only. The top ten hold approximately 1.5% of the sample, which has about 1 million clones, approximately 68% seen once. The data were obtained in a study of shared clonotypes between healthy human individuals. Looking at the study overall: The donor group consisted of a couple of women and a few men, aged 18 to 49. A donor's plate count was three for CD4 naive and three for CD4 memory; CD8 naive had two and CD8 memory one.

General study findings and limits: What naive subsets generally showed was a larger estimated richness than memory subsets showed. Only blood was sampled; tissue repertoires likely differ.

The chain has TRBV13 and TRBJ2-7; 9 nucleotides align to TRBD1. Sequenced sample: memory CD4+ T cells sorted from blood. Subset in this sample: CD45RA-negative fraction. This TCR derives from a young man in good health. The CDR3 DNA is TGTGCCAGCAGACGCCGACAGGGGGCCTACGAGCAGTACTTC. Its translation is CASRRRQGAYEQYF.